The T cell receptor beta chain under discussion was sequenced for a study of blood T cells in healthy people across ages. The study's findings and limits: Diversity figures derived from one million T cells were judged to underestimate the true value. Across samples, TCR beta diversity tracked strongly with naive T cell percentage. Older individuals had lower TCR beta diversity per million T cells (the decline was roughly linear).

A sample-barcoded 5' primer and a J-beta primer mix were used in a second PCR of about 7 to 12 cycles. Through a template-switch adaptor with 12 random nucleotides, each cDNA molecule received a tag. TCRdb called the 5' RACE reads again in MiXCR, with one record for every CDR3 protein. The sample has some 730,000 distinct CDR3 sequences, about 20% seen once. Comments on this clonotype: Its specificity is unknown.

There are 15 residues in the CDR3. V shed 8 bases and J shed 4 bases, with 20 bases lying between them. Germline CDR1 and CDR2: MDHEN and SYDVKM. This TCR came from a man between 65 and 79 years old in good health. The V call is TRBV28, the J call TRBJ1-1; possibly TRBD1 for D (5 bases). Input material: blood. The chain's CDR3 is CASYPGGLEGTEAFF. As DNA, the CDR3 is TGTGCCAGCTACCCGGGGGGGTTGGAGGGCACTGAAGCTTTCTTT.